The 14 T cell receptor beta chains given below trace back to one sample, sequenced in a study of T cells in Graves' hyperthyroidism and ophthalmopathy. What was amplified from RNA transcripts were TCR beta CDR3 regions. When the TCR CDR3 underwent first-round RT-PCR, the HTBI primer set was used. One entry per CDR3 protein, called by TCRdb with MiXCR from the multiplex PCR reads. Among about 400,000 distinct CDR3 sequences listed, around 13% were seen once. The sequencing input was blood. All receptors come from a woman aged 18-35 years with Graves' hyperthyroidism.

The chain links TRBV10-3 to TRBJ2-2, with 10 bases lining up with TRBD2. CDR3 size: 16 residues. The V gene end was trimmed by 3 bases and the J gene end by 2 bases; junction bases not matched to a gene: 3. CDR1 is ENHRY, CDR2 SYGVKD, per germline. The CDR3 nucleotides read TGTGCCATCAGTGAACGACTAGCGGGCAACACCGGGGAGCTGTTTTTT. It yields the protein CAISERLAGNTGELFF.

Of note for this clonotype: This may come from a read error, since a much larger clone is one base off. The CDR3 reads CAGSPTSGRAYYTGELFF. Written as DNA, the CDR3 is TGTGCCGGCAGTCCGACTAGCGGGAGGGCCTACTACACCGGGGAGCTGTTTTTT. The rearrangement joins TRBV6-2 or TRBV6-3 to TRBJ2-2, with 14 bases matching TRBD2. The CDR3 has 18 residues. CDR1 and CDR2 (germline): MNHEY, SVGEGT.

This rearrangement joins TRBV29-1 to TRBJ2-3, with a weak D call TRBD1 (5 bases). Germline loops: CDR1 SQVTM, CDR2 ANQGSEA. The length of the CDR3 is 17 residues. The germline V and J ends were trimmed by 0 bases and 0 bases, with 16 bases remaining between them. The CDR3 sequence: CSVEDPSRTGSTDTQYF. The DNA for the CDR3 is TGCAGCGTTGAAGATCCTTCGCGTACAGGAAGCACAGATACGCAGTATTTT.

The chain employs TRBV9 and TRBJ2-7; 9 bases fit TRBD1. Per germline, CDR1 SGDLS and CDR2 YYNGEE. This CDR3 has 16 amino acids. The V segment lost 3 bases and the J segment 3 bases; nucleotides outside the gene matches: 10. CDR3 sequence: CASSGGQGISRYEQYF. CDR3 bases: TGTGCCAGCAGCGGGGGACAGGGTATTTCGCGCTACGAGCAGTACTTC.

This clonotype was found many times. This chain joins TRBV7-3 and TRBJ2-3; TRBD2 might be the D (5 bases). Per the germline V gene, CDR1 is SGHTA and CDR2 is FQGTGA. Trimming took off 2 bases at V and 5 bases at J, with 8 bases between the two ends. CDR3 size: 13 residues. CDR3 coding DNA: TGTGCCAGCAGCTTAGGAGGAAGAGATACGCAGTATTTT. Protein product: CASSLGGRDTQYF.

The chain uses TRBV29-1 and TRBJ1-1; the D gene is possibly TRBD1 (6 bases). V was pared by 6 bases and J by 2 bases, with 13 bases between. This CDR3 spans 13 amino acids. Germline V gene lookup returns CDR1 SQVTM and CDR2 ANQGSEA. CDR3 nucleotides: TGCAGCGTGAATACAGGGCCTAACACTGAAGCTTTCTTT. Amino acid sequence: CSVNTGPNTEAFF. Looking up the rest from reference TRBV29-1 and TRBJ1-1 gives the full variable domain: SAVISQKPSRDICQRGTSLTIQCQVDSQVTMMFWYRQQPGQSLTLIATANQGSEATYESGFVIDKFPISRPNLTFSTLTVSNMSPEDSSIYLCSVNTGPNTEAFFGQGTRLTVV.

This clonotype turned up a few times. V usage is TRBV3-1 and J usage is TRBJ2-7, with 7 bases that match TRBD2. Germline V lookup: CDR1 LGHDT, CDR2 YNNKEL (reference sequence). Trimming took 0 bases from V and 0 from J; bases not matched to a gene: 11. CDR3 length equals 18 residues. This CDR3 reads CASSQDPRGGSSSYEQYF. CDR3 nucleotide sequence: TGTGCCAGCAGCCAAGACCCCCGGGGAGGGTCCAGCTCCTACGAGCAGTACTTC.

Only a few counts were recorded for this clonotype. The V call is TRBV24-1, the J call TRBJ1-5, with TRBD1 matching over 9 bases. Germline V gene sequence: CDR1 KGHDR, CDR2 SFDVKD. Trimming removed 6 bases from V and 0 bases from J; junction bases left unmatched: 11. The CDR3 has 18 residues. The CDR3 is CATSRGSRTGDSNQPQHF. The CDR3 coding sequence is TGTGCCACCAGTAGAGGGAGCCGGACAGGGGATAGCAATCAGCCCCAGCATTTT.

This clonotype has at least ten counts. This chain uses TRBV2 with TRBJ1-5, with D unresolved. The CDR3 loop spans 13 amino acids. The germline V and J ends were trimmed by 1 base and 4 bases, with 5 bases remaining between them. Germline V gene data show CDR1 as SNHLY and CDR2 as FYNNEI. CDR3 sequence: CASSEVRNQPQHF. As DNA, the CDR3 is TGTGCCAGCAGTGAAGTCCGAAATCAGCCCCAGCATTTT.

This clonotype was detected many times. The chain joins TRBV4-1 to TRBJ1-6, with 10 bases lining up with TRBD1. This CDR3 is 16 amino acids long. CDR1 and CDR2 from the germline V gene are MGHRA and YSYEKL. With 2 bases clipped from V and 7 bases from J, the junction kept 5 bases outside the gene matches. The CDR3 region is CASSQLPGQGNSPLHF. CDR3 bases: TGCGCCAGCAGCCAACTACCGGGACAGGGGAATTCACCCCTCCACTTT.

This clonotype came up many times. J is TRBJ2-3 and V is TRBV20-1; D tentatively reads TRBD1 or TRBD2 (5 bases each). Trimming shortened V by 3 bases and J by 4 bases, and 14 bases separated the two germline ends. CDR3 length: 14 residues. CDR1 and CDR2 from the germline V gene are DFQATT and SNEGSKA (reference sequence). The CDR3 coding sequence is TGCAGTGCTAGCCCGCATGTGGGGGCAGATACGCAGTATTTT. It yields the protein CSASPHVGADTQYF.

There are a few counts of this clonotype. The chain carries TRBV11-2 and TRBJ1-2, with a tentative D call TRBD1 (5 bases). This CDR3 spans 13 amino acids. CDR1 is SGHAT and CDR2 is FQNNGV in the germline V gene. Trimming took off 5 bases at V and 4 bases at J, with 11 bases between the two ends. DNA for the CDR3: TGTGCCAGCAGCGCGGACACCGTCTATGGCTACACCTTC. Translating gives CASSADTVYGYTF.

In this sample, this clonotype turned up many times. The chain is built from TRBV7-6 and TRBJ2-1; possible D gene TRBD2, 6 bases. This CDR3 region has 14 residues. CDR1 and CDR2 (germline): SGHVS, FNYEAQ. V lost 4 bases to trimming and J lost 6 bases, with 13 bases between them. In DNA, the CDR3 is TGTGCCAGCAGCTGGGCGGGGTCATCCAATGAGCAGTTCTTC. Translating it yields CASSWAGSSNEQFF.

This clonotype was picked up many times. The chain recombines TRBV12-3 or TRBV12-4 with TRBJ2-2; unclear D gene. The length of the CDR3 is 11 residues. Trimming cost V 6 bases and J 7 bases, with 6 bases left between them. This chain's CDR3 is CASRPSGELFF. The DNA of the CDR3 is TGTGCCAGCAGGCCGAGCGGGGAGCTGTTTTTT.